One sample yielded the 18 T cell receptor beta chains listed below, sequenced in a study of shared clonotypes between healthy human individuals. Data came from immunoSEQ multiplex PCR; TCRdb stores just in-frame clones and leaves some out. The repertoire has about 380,000 clones, about 96% of them found once; the top ten carry approximately 0.32%. Specimen: memory CD8+ T cells sorted from blood. The subset is: CD45RO+ cells pooled with CCR7-negative TemRA cells. These TCRs come from a man younger than 40 in good health.

This clone was recorded only once. The rearrangement links TRBV5-1 to TRBJ2-2; D remains ambiguous. The germline CDR1 and CDR2 sequences are SGHRS and YFSETQ. The V end was cut by 2 bases, the J end by 4 bases, with 12 bases between. The CDR3 consists of 15 residues. CDR3 bases: TGCGCCAGCAGCTTCGATAGGATGGGCACCGGGGAGCTGTTTTTT. It specifies CASSFDRMGTGELFF.

The rearrangement uses TRBV30 and TRBJ2-3, with 12 bases lining up with TRBD2. There are 14 residues in the CDR3. Germline V gives CDR1 GTSNPN, CDR2 SVGIG (reference sequence). After removal of 3 bases from V and 4 bases from J, the junction contained 2 bases not matched to a gene. CDR3 sequence (DNA): TGTGCCTGGAGGGCTAGCGGGAGGGCAGATACGCAGTATTTT. Its protein product is CAWRASGRADTQYF.

The chain links TRBV5-1 to TRBJ2-7; 13 bases match TRBD2. CDR1 and CDR2 (germline): SGHRS, YFSETQ. The CDR3 totals 14 residues. The V gene end was trimmed by 5 bases and the J gene end by 6 bases; junction bases not matched to a gene: 5. CDR3 bases: TGCGCCAGCAGTTCCTGGACTAGCGGGAGCGAGCAGTACTTC. Translated: CASSSWTSGSEQYF.

As for this clone: Other nucleotide sequences in the sample specify the same CDR3. The V call is TRBV6-1, the J call TRBJ1-2; no firm D call. There are 11 residues in the CDR3. Trimming cost V 3 bases and J 8 bases, with 7 bases left between them. The germline V gene has CDR1 MNHNS and CDR2 SASEGT. In DNA, the CDR3 is TGTGCCAGCAGTGAGGTTCTGGGCTACACCTTC. Translated, it gives CASSEVLGYTF.

This chain uses TRBV10-3 with TRBJ2-7; D may correspond to TRBD1 or TRBD2 (5 bases each). V was pared by 6 bases and J by 4 bases, with 10 bases between. The CDR3 contains 12 residues. Germline V gives CDR1 ENHRY, CDR2 SYGVKD. The CDR3 protein is CAIRPGPYEQYF. For the CDR3, the DNA is TGTGCCATCAGGCCGGGACCATACGAGCAGTACTTC.

The V gene is TRBV19, the J gene TRBJ1-1; D is undetermined. The CDR3 extends over 14 amino acids. Per the germline V gene, CDR1 is LNHDA and CDR2 is SQIVND (reference sequence). Trimming stripped 3 bases from V and 5 bases from J, with 13 bases between. The CDR3, as DNA: TGTGCCAGTAGTATGGGCAGGTATGGAACTGAAGCTTTCTTT. It specifies CASSMGRYGTEAFF.

The chain employs TRBV28 and TRBJ2-5; 7 bases agree with TRBD2. Per the germline V gene, CDR1 is MDHEN and CDR2 is SYDVKM. The CDR3 is 14 amino acids. V was clipped by 6 bases and J by 5 bases; unmatched bases: 9. CDR3 region: CASSPRARGETQYF. CDR3 sequence (DNA): TGTGCCAGCAGCCCGAGGGCGCGGGGGGAGACCCAGTACTTC.

The chain has TRBV7-6 and TRBJ2-5; the D is unclear. The CDR3 contains 13 residues. Trimming stripped 0 bases from V and 3 bases from J, with 5 bases between. Germline V lookup: CDR1 SGHVS, CDR2 FNYEAQ. CDR3 DNA: TGTGCCAGCAGCTTAGCGCTCGAAGAGACCCAGTACTTC. The encoded protein is CASSLALEETQYF. The full variable domain, in which reference TRBV7-6 and TRBJ2-5 provide the parts outside the CDR3, is GAGVSQSPRYKVTKRGQDVALRCDPISGHVSLYWYRQALGQGPEFLTYFNYEAQQDKSGLPNDRFSAERPEGSISTLTIQRTEQRDSAMYRCASSLALEETQYFGPGTRLLVL.

The chain has TRBV4-1 and TRBJ2-6; D is undetermined. The CDR3 has 16 amino acids. The germline V and J ends were trimmed by 0 bases and 1 base, with 7 bases remaining between them. Germline V lookup: CDR1 MGHRA, CDR2 YSYEKL. CDR3 DNA: TGCGCCAGCAGCCAAGAACAGCCTTCTGGGGCCAACGTCCTGACTTTC. This sequence encodes CASSQEQPSGANVLTF.

The chain carries TRBV7-3 and TRBJ2-1; D might be TRBD1 or TRBD2, each matching 5 bases. The CDR3 runs 13 residues. Trimming stripped 2 bases from V and 7 bases from J, with 9 bases between. In germline, CDR1 is SGHTA, CDR2 FQGTGA. CDR3 region: CASSLWGKNEQFF. CDR3 DNA: TGTGCCAGCAGCTTATGGGGGAAAAATGAGCAGTTCTTC. The full variable domain, in which reference TRBV7-3 and TRBJ2-1 provide the parts outside the CDR3, is GAGVSQTPSNKVTEKGKYVELRCDPISGHTALYWYRQSLGQGPEFLIYFQGTGAADDSGLPNDRFFAVRPEGSVSTLKIQRTERGDSAVYLCASSLWGKNEQFFGPGTRLTVL.

The chain is built from TRBV20-1 and TRBJ2-7; tentatively, D is TRBD1 or TRBD2 (5 bases each). Germline CDR1 and CDR2: DFQATT and SNEGSKA (reference sequence). CDR3 size: 11 residues. Trimming left V 7 bases short and J 0 bases short, with 7 bases between. The CDR3 reads CSGGISYEQYF. The CDR3 DNA follows: TGCAGTGGGGGGATCTCCTACGAGCAGTACTTC.

This clone appeared once. The J gene is TRBJ2-7, the V gene TRBV19; 8 bases fit TRBD2. Germline V gives CDR1 LNHDA, CDR2 SQIVND (reference sequence). After removal of 5 bases from V and 3 bases from J, the junction contained 9 bases not matched to a gene. The CDR3 loop spans 15 amino acids. CDR3 sequence (DNA): TGTGCCAGTAGTGGGCGTGTAGCGGGATACTACGAGCAGTACTTC. Amino acid sequence: CASSGRVAGYYEQYF.

CDR3 sequence reads: CASSQDPSSSSGTQYF. In DNA, the CDR3 is TGCGCCAGCAGCCAAGACCCCTCATCTAGCTCGGGGACCCAGTACTTC. The chain couples TRBV4-1 to TRBJ2-5; TRBD2 is a possible D gene (5 bases). Germline loops: CDR1 MGHRA, CDR2 YSYEKL. Trimming took off 0 bases at V and 7 bases at J, with 18 bases between the two ends. This CDR3 contains 16 residues.

This chain joins TRBV28 and TRBJ2-7; perhaps TRBD2 as D (6 bases). Trimming pared 7 bases from V and 0 bases from J, leaving 16 bases between. Germline V gene sequence: CDR1 MDHEN, CDR2 SYDVKM. The CDR3 consists of 15 residues. CDR3 DNA sequence: TGTGCCAGCACCCCGGTCCCAGCGGGCTCCTACGAGCAGTACTTC. Translated, it gives CASTPVPAGSYEQYF.

The chain joins TRBV4-2 to TRBJ2-6; no clear D gene. V shed 0 bases and J shed 8 bases, with 11 bases lying between them. The CDR3 contains 15 residues. Germline loops: CDR1 LGHNA, CDR2 YNFKEQ. CDR3 nucleotides: TGTGCCAGCAGCCAAGACGGGTTAGTGACCAACGTCCTGACTTTC. Translating gives CASSQDGLVTNVLTF.

As for this clone: The sample contains more than one DNA sequence encoding this CDR3. The chain recombines TRBV29-1 with TRBJ2-5; 9 nucleotides match TRBD1. The trim removed 4 bases at V and 4 bases at J, leaving 1 base unmatched. The CDR3 totals 12 residues. Germline values: CDR1 SQVTM, CDR2 ANQGSEA. CDR3 sequence: CSVGTGAETQYF. The DNA for the CDR3 is TGCAGCGTTGGGACAGGGGCAGAGACCCAGTACTTC.

CDR3: CASSSRQGHYGYTF. As DNA, the CDR3 is TGTGCCAGCTCATCCCGACAGGGGCACTATGGCTACACCTTC. The chain is built from TRBV18 and TRBJ1-2; 8 nucleotides line up with TRBD1. The CDR3 loop spans 14 amino acids. The germline gives CDR1 KGHSH, CDR2 LQKENI. V trimming: 5 bases; J trimming: 3 bases; junction bases outside the gene matches: 5.

With respect to this clone: The same CDR3 arises from other DNA sequences in this sample as well. The chain combines TRBV11-2 with TRBJ2-7; unclear D gene. Deletions cut 5 bases from V and 1 base from J, with 3 bases between. CDR3 length: 11 amino acids. CDR1 and CDR2 from the germline V gene are SGHAT and FQNNGV. In DNA, the CDR3 is TGTGCCAGCAGCGGATCCTACGAGCAGTACTTC. It encodes CASSGSYEQYF.